The sequence of this TCR beta chain was determined in a study of response to subunit inactivated influenza vaccine. The table lists this clonotype with many counts. Its target is not known. Broader study findings: With each seasonal influenza vaccination, the authors suggested, few new T cells are recruited.

This CDR3 has 16 residues. V shed 2 bases, J shed 1 base, and the junction held 6 bases outside the gene matches. Germline V gene data show CDR1 as MNHEY and CDR2 as SVGAGI. TCRdb fed the RT-PCR reads into MiXCR, producing one record per CDR3 protein. The data hold hundreds of thousands of distinct CDR3 sequences, with less than 10% observed a single time. The chain uses TRBV6-5 and TRBJ2-7, with TRBD2 identical over 9 bases. The sample here was PBMCs from blood, taken roughly 24 months after vaccination. This TCR came from a man aged 45 to 75 who received an inactivated influenza vaccine. CDR3 nucleotides: TGTGCCAGCAGTTACCCGAGACTAGCGGAGTCCTACGAGCAGTACTTC. Its translation is CASSYPRLAESYEQYF.